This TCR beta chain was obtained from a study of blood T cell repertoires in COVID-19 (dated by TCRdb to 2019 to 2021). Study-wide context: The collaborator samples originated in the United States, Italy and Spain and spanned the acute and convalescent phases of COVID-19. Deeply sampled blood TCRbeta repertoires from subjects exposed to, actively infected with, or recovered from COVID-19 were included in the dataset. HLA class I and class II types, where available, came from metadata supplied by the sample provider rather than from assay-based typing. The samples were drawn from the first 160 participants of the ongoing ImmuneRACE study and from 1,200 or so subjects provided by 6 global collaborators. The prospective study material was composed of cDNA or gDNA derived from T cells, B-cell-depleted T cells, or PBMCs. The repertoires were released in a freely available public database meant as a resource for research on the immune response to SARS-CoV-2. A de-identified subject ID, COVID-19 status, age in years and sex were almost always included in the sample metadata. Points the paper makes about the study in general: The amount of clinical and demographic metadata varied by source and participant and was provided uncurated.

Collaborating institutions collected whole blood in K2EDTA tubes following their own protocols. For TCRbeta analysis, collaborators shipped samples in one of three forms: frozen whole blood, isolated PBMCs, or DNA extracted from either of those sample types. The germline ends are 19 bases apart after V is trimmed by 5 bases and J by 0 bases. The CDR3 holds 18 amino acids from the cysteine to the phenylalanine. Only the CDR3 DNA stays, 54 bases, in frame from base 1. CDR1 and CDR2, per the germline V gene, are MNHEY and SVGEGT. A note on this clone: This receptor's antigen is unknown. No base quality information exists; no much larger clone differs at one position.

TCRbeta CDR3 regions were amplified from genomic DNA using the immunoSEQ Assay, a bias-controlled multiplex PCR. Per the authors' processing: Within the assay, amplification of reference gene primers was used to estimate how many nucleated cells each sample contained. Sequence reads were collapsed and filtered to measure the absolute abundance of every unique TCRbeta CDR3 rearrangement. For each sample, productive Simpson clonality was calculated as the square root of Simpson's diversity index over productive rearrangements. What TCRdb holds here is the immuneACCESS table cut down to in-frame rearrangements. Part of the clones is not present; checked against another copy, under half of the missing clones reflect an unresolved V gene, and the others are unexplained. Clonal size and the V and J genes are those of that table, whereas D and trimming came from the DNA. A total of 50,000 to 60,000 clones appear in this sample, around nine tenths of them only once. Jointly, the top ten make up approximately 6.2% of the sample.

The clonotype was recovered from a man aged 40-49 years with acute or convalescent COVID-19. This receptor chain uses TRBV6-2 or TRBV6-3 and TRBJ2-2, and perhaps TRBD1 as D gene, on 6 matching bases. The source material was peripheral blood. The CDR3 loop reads CASSDGQLGWPNTGELFF. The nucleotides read TGTGCCAGCAGTGACGGACAGCTCGGATGGCCGAACACCGGGGAGCTGTTTTTT.